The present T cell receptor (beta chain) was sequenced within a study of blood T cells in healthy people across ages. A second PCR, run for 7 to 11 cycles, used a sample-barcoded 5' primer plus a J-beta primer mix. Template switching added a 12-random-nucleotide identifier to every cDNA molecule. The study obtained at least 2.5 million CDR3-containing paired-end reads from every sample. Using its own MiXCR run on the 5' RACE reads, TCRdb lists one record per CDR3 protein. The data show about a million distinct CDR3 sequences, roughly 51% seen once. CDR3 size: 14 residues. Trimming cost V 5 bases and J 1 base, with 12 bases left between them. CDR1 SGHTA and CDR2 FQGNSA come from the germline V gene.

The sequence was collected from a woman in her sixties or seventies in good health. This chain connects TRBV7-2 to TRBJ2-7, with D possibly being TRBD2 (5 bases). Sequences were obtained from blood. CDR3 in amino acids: CASSVGLASYEQYF. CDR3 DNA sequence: TGTGCCAGCAGCGTAGGCCTAGCTTCCTACGAGCAGTACTTC.